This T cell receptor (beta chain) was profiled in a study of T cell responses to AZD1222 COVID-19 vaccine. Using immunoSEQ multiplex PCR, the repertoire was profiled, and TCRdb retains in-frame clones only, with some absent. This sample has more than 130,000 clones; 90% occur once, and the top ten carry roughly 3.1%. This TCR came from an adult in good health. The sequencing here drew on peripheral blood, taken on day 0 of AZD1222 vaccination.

The CDR3 bases are TGTGCCAGTAGATATGGAAGGACCTTGTCTGGGGCCAACGTCCTGACTTTC. Translated, it gives CASRYGRTLSGANVLTF. The V call is TRBV19, the J call TRBJ2-6; no firm D call. This CDR3 spans 17 amino acids. Trimming removed 6 bases at V and 1 base at J, with 16 bases between. Germline V gene lookup returns CDR1 LNHDA and CDR2 SQIVND (reference sequence).